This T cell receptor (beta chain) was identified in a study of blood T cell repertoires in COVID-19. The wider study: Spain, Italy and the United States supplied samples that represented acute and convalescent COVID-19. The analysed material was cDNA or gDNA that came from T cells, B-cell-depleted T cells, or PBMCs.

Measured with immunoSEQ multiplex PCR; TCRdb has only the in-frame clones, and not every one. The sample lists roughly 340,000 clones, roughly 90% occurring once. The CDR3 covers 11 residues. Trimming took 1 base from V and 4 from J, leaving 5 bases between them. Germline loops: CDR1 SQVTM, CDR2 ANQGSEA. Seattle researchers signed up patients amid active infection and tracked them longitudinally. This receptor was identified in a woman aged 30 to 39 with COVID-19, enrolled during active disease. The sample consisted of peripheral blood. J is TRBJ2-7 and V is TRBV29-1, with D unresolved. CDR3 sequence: CSVEGAYEQYF. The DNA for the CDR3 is TGCAGCGTTGAAGGAGCTTACGAGCAGTACTTC.